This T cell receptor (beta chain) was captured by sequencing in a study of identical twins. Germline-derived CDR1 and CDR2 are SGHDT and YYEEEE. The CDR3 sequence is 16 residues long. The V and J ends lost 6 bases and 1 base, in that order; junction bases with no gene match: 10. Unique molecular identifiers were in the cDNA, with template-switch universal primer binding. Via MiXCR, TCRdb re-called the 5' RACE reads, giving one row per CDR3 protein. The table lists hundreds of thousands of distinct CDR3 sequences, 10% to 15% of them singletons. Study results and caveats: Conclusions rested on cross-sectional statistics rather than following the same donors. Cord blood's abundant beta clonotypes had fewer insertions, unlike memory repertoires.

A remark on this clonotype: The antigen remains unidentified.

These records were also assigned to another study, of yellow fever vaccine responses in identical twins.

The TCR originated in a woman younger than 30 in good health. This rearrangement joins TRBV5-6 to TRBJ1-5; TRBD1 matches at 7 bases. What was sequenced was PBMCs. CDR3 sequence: CASTTTGRGSNQPQHF. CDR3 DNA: TGTGCCAGCACCACGACAGGGAGAGGGAGCAATCAGCCCCAGCATTTT.